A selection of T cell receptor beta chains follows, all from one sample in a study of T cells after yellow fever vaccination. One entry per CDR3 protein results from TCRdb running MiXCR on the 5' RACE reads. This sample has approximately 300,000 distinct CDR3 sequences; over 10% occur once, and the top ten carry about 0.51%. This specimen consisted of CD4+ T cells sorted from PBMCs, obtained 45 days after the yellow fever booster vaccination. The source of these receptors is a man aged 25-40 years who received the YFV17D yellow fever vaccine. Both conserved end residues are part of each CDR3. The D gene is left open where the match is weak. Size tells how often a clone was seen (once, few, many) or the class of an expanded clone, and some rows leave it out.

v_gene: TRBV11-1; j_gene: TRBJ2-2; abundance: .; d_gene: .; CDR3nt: TGTGCCAGCAGAGACATCCCCAGAACGAACACCGGGGAGCTGTTTTTT; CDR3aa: CASRDIPRTNTGELFF
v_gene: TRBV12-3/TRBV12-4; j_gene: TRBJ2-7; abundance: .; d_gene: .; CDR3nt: TGTGCCAGCAGTTTGGGGACACGATGGGTCGAGCAGTACTTC; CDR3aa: CASSLGTRWVEQYF
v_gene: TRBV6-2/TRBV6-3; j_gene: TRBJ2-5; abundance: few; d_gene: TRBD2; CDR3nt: TGTGCCAGCAGAAGACTAGCGGCCCAAGAGACCCAGTACTTC; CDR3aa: CASRRLAAQETQYF
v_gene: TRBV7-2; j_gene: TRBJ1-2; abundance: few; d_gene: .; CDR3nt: TGTGCCAGCAGACCTCCATCAGGGCTTGGCTACACCTTC; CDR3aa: CASRPPSGLGYTF
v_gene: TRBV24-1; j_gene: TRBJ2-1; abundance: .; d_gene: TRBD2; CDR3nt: TGTGCCACCAGTGACCCGCGGGGGGCCTACAATGAGCAGTTCTTC; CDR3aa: CATSDPRGAYNEQFF
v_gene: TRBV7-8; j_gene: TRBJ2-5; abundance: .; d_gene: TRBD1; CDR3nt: TGTGCCAGCAGCTTAAGGACAGGGAACGGGCAAGAGACCCAGTACTTC; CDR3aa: CASSLRTGNGQETQYF
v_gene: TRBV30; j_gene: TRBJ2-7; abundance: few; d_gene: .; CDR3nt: TGTGCCTGGAGTGTACGTGTTTCCGAGCAGTACTTC; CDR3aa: CAWSVRVSEQYF
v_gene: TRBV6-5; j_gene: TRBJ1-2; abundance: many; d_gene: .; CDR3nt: TGTGCCAGCAGTTACGCCAGACAGGCGCATAACTATGGCTACACCTTC; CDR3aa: CASSYARQAHNYGYTF
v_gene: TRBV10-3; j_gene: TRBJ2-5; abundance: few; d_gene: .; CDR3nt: TGTGCCATCAGAGGACAGGAGGGGGAGACCCAGTACTTC; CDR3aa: CAIRGQEGETQYF
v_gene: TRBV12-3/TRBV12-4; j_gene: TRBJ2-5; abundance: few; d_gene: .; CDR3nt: TGTGCCAGCAGTTTATCGGGGTTTCAGGAGACCCAGTACTTC; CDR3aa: CASSLSGFQETQYF
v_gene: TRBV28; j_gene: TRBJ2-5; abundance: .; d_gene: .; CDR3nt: TGTGCCAGCAGTTTTGAGAGGGCCGGCCATGAGACCCAGTACTTC; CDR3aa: CASSFERAGHETQYF
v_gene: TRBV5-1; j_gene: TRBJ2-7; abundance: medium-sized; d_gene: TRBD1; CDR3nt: TGCGCCAGCAGTCTCGGACAGGGTCTCTACGAGCAGTACTTC; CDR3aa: CASSLGQGLYEQYF
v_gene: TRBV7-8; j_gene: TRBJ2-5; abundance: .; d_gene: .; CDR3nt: TGTGCCAGCAGCTCGGGGGTCAGGGAAGAGACCCAGTACTTC; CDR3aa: CASSSGVREETQYF
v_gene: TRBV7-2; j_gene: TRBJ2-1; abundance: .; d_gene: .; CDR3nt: TGTGCCAGCAGCTCGTTGACAGGTCGTCACAATGAGCAGTTCTTC; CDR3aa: CASSSLTGRHNEQFF